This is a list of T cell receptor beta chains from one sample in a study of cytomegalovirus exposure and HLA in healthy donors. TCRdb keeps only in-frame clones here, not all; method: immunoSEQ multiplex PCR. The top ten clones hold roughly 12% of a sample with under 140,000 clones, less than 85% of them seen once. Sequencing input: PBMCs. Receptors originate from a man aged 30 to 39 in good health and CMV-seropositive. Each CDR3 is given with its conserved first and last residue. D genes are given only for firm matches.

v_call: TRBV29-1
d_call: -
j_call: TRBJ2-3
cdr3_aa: CSVEVWMGQATDTQYF

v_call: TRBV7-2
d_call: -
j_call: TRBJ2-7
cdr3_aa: CASSLQLGEQYF

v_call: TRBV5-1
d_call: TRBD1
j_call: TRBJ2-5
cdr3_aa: CASRATGGSETQYF

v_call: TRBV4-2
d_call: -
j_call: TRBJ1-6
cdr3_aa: CASSQAIGNSPLHF

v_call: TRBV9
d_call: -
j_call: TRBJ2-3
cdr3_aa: CASSPTGTDTQYF

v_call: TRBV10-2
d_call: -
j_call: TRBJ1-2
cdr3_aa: CASSGGSPFDGYTF

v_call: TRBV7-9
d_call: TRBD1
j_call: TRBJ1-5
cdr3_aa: CASSLGQSNQPQHF

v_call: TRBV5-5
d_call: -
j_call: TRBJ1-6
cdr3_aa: CASSHREGSYNSPLHF

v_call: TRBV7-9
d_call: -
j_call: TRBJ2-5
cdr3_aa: CASSTQSEAQYF

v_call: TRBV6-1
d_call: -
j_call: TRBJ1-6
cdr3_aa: CASSSDSENSPLHF

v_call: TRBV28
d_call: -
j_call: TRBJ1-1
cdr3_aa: CASRLEVEAFF

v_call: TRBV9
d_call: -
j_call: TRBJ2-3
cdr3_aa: CASSVVAGPDTQYF

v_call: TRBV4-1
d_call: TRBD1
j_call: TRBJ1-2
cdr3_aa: CASSQDRGNYGYTF

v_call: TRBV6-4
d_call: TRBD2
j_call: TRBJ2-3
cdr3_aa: CASSVSGEITDTQYF

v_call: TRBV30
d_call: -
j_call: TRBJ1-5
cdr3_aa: CAWSSNQPQHF

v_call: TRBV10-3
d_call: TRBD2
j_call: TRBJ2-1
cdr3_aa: CAITQPGTSGGNEQFF

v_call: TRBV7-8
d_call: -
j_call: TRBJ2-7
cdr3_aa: CASSFDRFNEQYF

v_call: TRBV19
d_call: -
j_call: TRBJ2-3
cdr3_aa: CASSTPFPDRFHSTDTQYF

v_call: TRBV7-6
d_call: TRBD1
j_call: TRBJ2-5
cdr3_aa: CASSLGTGVQETQYF

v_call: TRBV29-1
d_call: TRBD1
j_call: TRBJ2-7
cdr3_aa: CSVAGQGAGEQYF

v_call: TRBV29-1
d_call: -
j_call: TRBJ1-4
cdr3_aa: CSVGLPLSEKLFF

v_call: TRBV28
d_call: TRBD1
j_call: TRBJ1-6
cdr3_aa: CASSQTGDSPLHF

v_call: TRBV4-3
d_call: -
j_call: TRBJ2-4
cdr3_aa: CASSQAAAGDIQYF

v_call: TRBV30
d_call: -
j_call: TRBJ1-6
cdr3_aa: CAWSVIGSPLHF